This passage covers 19 T cell receptor beta chains from one sample sequenced in a study of regulatory T cells in long-lasting Graves disease. Arm-PCR of CDR3 regions and iRepertoire HTBI primers were the basis on which TCR beta libraries were built. Each CDR3 protein gets one entry after TCRdb re-called the multiplex PCR reads with MiXCR. The sample yields about half a million distinct CDR3 sequences, under 25% seen once. Time point here: persistent/refractory GD, antithyroid drugs over 5 years with positive TRAb. PBMC-extracted RNA yielded the TCR library. The sample consisted of peripheral blood mononuclear cells (PBMCs), taken when the disease was refractory, from a patient treated with antithyroid drugs. These receptor sequences come from a female donor with Graves disease.

The rearrangement joins TRBV5-1 to TRBJ2-1; D is unresolved. Gene TRBJ2-5 matches the end of the DNA better, so the J call may be wrong. The germline V gene has CDR1 SGHRS and CDR2 YFSETQ. CDR3 length: 12 residues. The CDR3 sequence is CASRKIQETQYF. The DNA of the CDR3 is TGCGCCAGCAGGAAGATTCAAGAGACCCAGTACTTC.

The table lists this clonotype with a few counts. The chain carries TRBV7-9 and TRBJ1-1, with 8 bases matching TRBD1. Germline V lookup: CDR1 SEHNR, CDR2 FQNEAQ (reference sequence). The CDR3 sequence is 14 residues long. The trim removed 5 bases at V and 5 bases at J, leaving 7 bases unmatched. This chain's CDR3 is CASSRAGGQTEAFF. Written as DNA, the CDR3 is TGTGCCAGCAGCCGAGCAGGGGGCCAGACTGAAGCTTTCTTT. Combining the CDR3 with reference TRBV7-9 and TRBJ1-1 gives the whole variable domain DTGVSQNPRHKITKRGQNVTFRCDPISEHNRLYWYRQTLGQGPEFLTYFQNEAQLEKSRLLSDRFSAERPKGSFSTLEIQRTEQGDSAMYLCASSRAGGQTEAFFGQGTRLTVV.

The chain uses TRBV13 and TRBJ1-2; D gene ambiguous. There are 14 residues in the CDR3. Per the germline V gene, CDR1 is PRHDT and CDR2 is FYEKMQ (reference sequence). V lost 4 bases, J lost 2 bases, and 11 bases lay in between. The CDR3 sequence: CASSSSRENYGYTF. DNA of the CDR3: TGTGCCAGCAGCTCGAGCCGGGAGAACTATGGCTACACCTTC.

This clonotype was observed at least ten times. CDR3 in amino acids: CASSRGQLNQPQHF. In DNA form, the CDR3 reads TGTGCCAGCAGCCGAGGACAGCTTAATCAGCCCCAGCATTTT. This chain links TRBV11-2 with TRBJ1-5, with D possibly TRBD1 on 6 matching bases. The length of the CDR3 is 14 residues. Per the germline V gene, CDR1 is SGHAT and CDR2 is FQNNGV. The V end lost 5 bases, the J end lost 4 bases, and 12 bases lay between the germline ends.

This clonotype was seen at least ten times. The rearrangement uses TRBV28 and TRBJ2-7; 15 bases line up with TRBD2. The CDR3 consists of 16 residues. Germline V gives CDR1 MDHEN, CDR2 SYDVKM. The trim removed 5 bases at V and 7 bases at J, leaving 9 bases unmatched. The DNA of the CDR3 is TGTGCCAGCAGTCTCGGACTAGCGGGAGGGCCTGGGGAGCAGTACTTC. Protein: CASSLGLAGGPGEQYF.

The chain joins TRBV5-1 to TRBJ1-4; D may be TRBD1 (5 bases). Between the trimmed V and J ends, which lost 1 base and 0 bases, there was a span of 13 bases. The CDR3 is 17 amino acids. In germline, CDR1 is SGHRS, CDR2 YFSETQ. CDR3 coding DNA: TGCGCCAGCAGCTTGTTTTCGGGGACCGCAACTAATGAAAAACTGTTTTTT. It codes for CASSLFSGTATNEKLFF.

This chain uses TRBV30 with TRBJ1-2; D is undetermined. Per germline, CDR1 GTSNPN and CDR2 SVGIG (reference sequence). CDR3 length: 15 residues. Trimming took 2 bases from V and 0 from J, leaving 13 bases between them. The CDR3 loop reads CAWSTRRATNYGYTF. The CDR3 DNA sequence: TGTGCCTGGAGTACCCGTAGGGCCACTAACTATGGCTACACCTTC.

This clonotype has only a few counts. The chain employs TRBV19 and TRBJ1-1; perhaps TRBD1 as D (6 bases). V was pared by 5 bases and J by 0 bases, with 22 bases between. Germline CDR1 is LNHDA and CDR2 is SQIVND (reference sequence). The CDR3 runs 18 residues. As DNA, the CDR3 is TGTGCCAGTAGTCTCATCGCACAGGGACGGAATATGAACACTGAAGCTTTCTTT. This sequence encodes CASSLIAQGRNMNTEAFF.

Remarks on this clonotype: With only one base between it and a far larger clone, this is likely a read error. This rearrangement joins TRBV15 to TRBJ2-7, with unresolved D. The CDR3 spans 10 residues. V lost 4 bases, J lost 2 bases, and 0 bases lay in between. The germline V gene encodes CDR1 LNHNV and CDR2 YYDKDF (reference sequence). The CDR3 bases are TGTGCCACCAGCACCTACGAGCAGTACTTC. It translates to CATSTYEQYF.

The chain couples TRBV19 to TRBJ2-7, with TRBD2 identical over 8 bases. V was pared by 5 bases and J by 0 bases, with 9 bases of the junction left unmatched. Germline CDR1 LNHDA, CDR2 SQIVND (reference sequence). This CDR3 comprises 16 residues. CDR3 residues: CASSRGLAVFSYEQYF. The CDR3 coding sequence is TGTGCCAGTAGTCGAGGACTAGCAGTGTTCTCCTACGAGCAGTACTTC.

This clonotype was observed a few times. The chain carries TRBV20-1 and TRBJ1-3, with a tentative D call TRBD1 (6 bases). Germline V CDR1 and CDR2: DFQATT, SNEGSKA (reference sequence). Trimming stripped 3 bases from V and 3 bases from J, with 9 bases between. The CDR3 consists of 13 residues. The CDR3 coding sequence is TGCAGTGCTAGCAGGGGAGTTGGAAACACCATATATTTT. It specifies CSASRGVGNTIYF.

On this clonotype: This CDR3 is missing its conserved last phenylalanine or tryptophan, likely due to a read error. The genes are TRBV5-5 and TRBJ2-5, with 11 positions matching TRBD2. Losses at the gene ends were 3 bases for V and 2 bases for J; bases not matched to a gene: 9. Germline V gene data show CDR1 as SGHKS and CDR2 as YYEKEE (reference sequence). There are 17 residues in the CDR3. The CDR3 spells CASSSRTSGWAQETQYL. In DNA, the CDR3 is TGTGCCAGCAGCTCGAGGACTAGCGGGTGGGCTCAAGAGACCCAGTACCTC.

This clonotype came up many times. The chain is built from TRBV14 and TRBJ2-2; D gene ambiguous. From germline, CDR1 is SGHDN and CDR2 FVKESK. The V and J ends lost 1 base and 7 bases respectively, with 7 bases between them. This CDR3 is built from 13 residues. The CDR3 DNA reads as TGTGCCAGCAGCCAAGTAATAGGCGGGGAGCTGTTTTTT. Translation: CASSQVIGGELFF.

This chain joins TRBV20-1 and TRBJ2-4, with D perhaps matching TRBD2 (6 bases). Germline V gene data show CDR1 as DFQATT and CDR2 as SNEGSKA (reference sequence). The CDR3 is made up of 11 amino acids. The V end was cut by 7 bases, the J end by 8 bases, with 12 bases between. The CDR3 coding sequence is TGCAGTGGGGAATCGGGGGACATTCAGTACTTC. Protein product: CSGESGDIQYF.

The sample holds many counts of this clonotype. The V gene is TRBV12-3 or TRBV12-4, the J gene TRBJ1-4; maybe TRBD1 (5 bases). Trimming pared 2 bases from V and 8 bases from J, leaving 15 bases between. The CDR3 is 15 residues long. CDR3 residues: CASSLSSTGGEKLFF. CDR3 coding DNA: TGTGCCAGCAGTTTATCCTCAACAGGAGGGGAAAAACTGTTTTTT.

The chain uses TRBV18 and TRBJ2-7; D not certain. The DNA matches TRBJ2-5 better at its end, which makes the J call doubtful. Germline lookup yields CDR1 KGHSH and CDR2 LQKENI. The CDR3 is made up of 11 amino acids. The CDR3 DNA is TGTGCCAGCTCAAAGGAAGGGACCCAGTACTTC. Its protein product is CASSKEGTQYF.

The chain has TRBV19 and TRBJ2-3; D is possibly TRBD2 (5 bases). V lost 7 bases to trimming and J lost 1 base, with 9 bases between them. Germline V gene data show CDR1 as LNHDA and CDR2 as SQIVND (reference sequence). CDR3 length: 13 residues. The CDR3 bases are TGTGCCAGTATGGTCGGGGGCACAGATACGCAGTATTTT. It translates to CASMVGGTDTQYF.

Only a few counts were recorded for this clonotype. The V gene is TRBV20-1, the J gene TRBJ1-6; possible D gene TRBD1, 6 bases. The germline V and J ends were trimmed by 0 bases and 7 bases, with 22 bases remaining between them. This CDR3 is 18 amino acids long. Germline assignment: CDR1 DFQATT and CDR2 SNEGSKA (reference sequence). CDR3 in amino acids: CSARDFRSSVRGNSPLHF. CDR3 DNA: TGCAGTGCTAGAGATTTCAGGTCTTCAGTTAGGGGGAATTCACCCCTCCACTTT.

This chain uses TRBV11-2 with TRBJ1-1; the D is unclear. The CDR3 has 15 residues. The V end lost 3 bases, the J end lost 3 bases, and 14 bases lay between the germline ends. Germline V gives CDR1 SGHAT, CDR2 FQNNGV. The CDR3 DNA follows: TGTGCCAGCAGCTTTTCGGCATCAGCAGACACTGAAGCTTTCTTT. This sequence encodes CASSFSASADTEAFF.